This T cell receptor beta chain was observed in a study of CD8+CD57+ T cells in acquired aplastic anemia. Study-level information: DNA recovered from sorted CD4+ and CD8+ cells had a mean of 3.2 ug.

Study-level findings and limits: Roughly 28 was the count of CD8+ CDR3 sequences that patients shared with controls.

For sequencing, patients were chosen who had shown expansion of CD8+CD57+ cells by flow cytometry. With no exception, the patients had severe acquired aplastic anemia. Untreated patients provided the blood samples, with no therapy given before sampling. Genomic DNA served as template for TCR beta VDJ and CDR3 profiling. TCRdb independently ran MiXCR on the reads; one entry per CDR3 protein. The table has about 54,000 distinct CDR3 sequences, around 50% seen once; the top ten hold approximately 15%. A word on this clonotype: The target antigen is unknown. One junction end disagrees with the germline gene, perhaps due to a read error.

Germline V gives CDR1 SNHLY, CDR2 FYNNEI. There are 13 residues in the CDR3. This sequence was found in a human donor with aplastic anemia. J is TRBJ1-6 and V is TRBV2, with 8 bases matching TRBD1. The sequencing input was sorted CD4+, CD8+, or CD8+CD57+ T cells (not recorded which) from PBMCs. The CDR3 spells CASRTGDNSPLRF. CDR3 nucleotide sequence: TGTGCCAGCAGGACAGGGGATAATTCACCCCTCCGCTTT.